There are many counts of the clone carrying this T cell receptor beta chain. Antigen: not known. The sample originates from a study of T cells in Graves' hyperthyroidism and ophthalmopathy. Study at large: Upon initial diagnosis and before any treatment, peripheral blood was collected.

Amplification targeted TCR beta CDR3 regions from RNA transcripts. The TCR CDR3 was amplified in a first-round RT-PCR using the HTBI primer set. TCRdb reprocessed the multiplex PCR reads via MiXCR and lists one record per CDR3 protein. The table lists roughly 250,000 distinct CDR3 sequences, about a sixth of them singletons. This CDR3 has 13 amino acids. Trimming removed 2 bases at V and 0 bases at J, with 4 bases between. Study results and limitations: A model of 13 V-J features distinguished ophthalmopathy from stable hyperthyroidism.

The gene calls are TRBV12-3 or TRBV12-4 and TRBJ1-1; D remains ambiguous. The clonotype comes from a woman younger than 35 with Graves' ophthalmopathy. Sequenced input: blood. The CDR3 here is CASSLLMNTEAFF. The CDR3 DNA sequence: TGTGCCAGCAGTTTACTTATGAACACTGAAGCTTTCTTT.